The 22 T cell receptor beta chains in this list originate from one sample, sequenced in a study of blood T cell repertoires in COVID-19. Some clones are missing from TCRdb's copy, which holds only in-frame ones; the method was immunoSEQ multiplex PCR. The sample lists some 330,000 clones, around 83% occurring once. Material: PBMCs or T cells enriched from blood (not recorded which). The receptor source for this set is a woman between 50 and 59 years old who had recovered from COVID-19.

V is TRBV7-6 and J is TRBJ1-1; D is unresolved. Germline CDR1 SGHVS, CDR2 FNYEAQ. The CDR3 sequence is 13 residues long. V dropped 0 bases and J dropped 10 bases, with 12 bases sitting between them. CDR3 amino acids: CASSLAGIGGAFF. As DNA, the CDR3 is TGTGCCAGCAGCTTAGCGGGCATCGGAGGAGCTTTCTTT. The whole variable domain, remainder taken from reference TRBV7-6 and TRBJ1-1, is GAGVSQSPRYKVTKRGQDVALRCDPISGHVSLYWYRQALGQGPEFLTYFNYEAQQDKSGLPNDRFSAERPEGSISTLTIQRTEQRDSAMYRCASSLAGIGGAFFGQGTRLTVV.

The V call is TRBV9, the J call TRBJ2-6; D is perhaps TRBD2 (5 bases). The CDR3 extends over 14 amino acids. Deletions cut 4 bases from V and 3 bases from J, with 8 bases between. Germline CDR1 SGDLS, CDR2 YYNGEE. Written as DNA, the CDR3 is TGTGCCAGCAGCCAAAGCGGTGGGGCCAACGTCCTGACTTTC. Protein sequence: CASSQSGGANVLTF.

This chain connects TRBV30 to TRBJ1-3; tentative D call: TRBD1 (5 bases). V shed 4 bases and J shed 1 base, with 14 bases lying between them. Germline-derived CDR1 and CDR2 are GTSNPN and SVGIG (reference sequence). CDR3 length: 15 residues. The CDR3 DNA is TGTGCCTGGATGCGGCAGGGTATTTCTGGAAACACCATATATTTT. Its translation: CAWMRQGISGNTIYF. Filled out from reference TRBV30 and TRBJ1-3, the complete variable domain reads SQTIHQWPATLVQPVGSPLSLECTVEGTSNPNLYWYRQAAGRGLQLLFYSVGIGQISSEVPQNLSASRPQDRQFILSSKKLLLSDSGFYLCAWMRQGISGNTIYFGEGSWLTVV.

The V and J genes are TRBV7-2 and TRBJ1-2, with 7 bases aligning to TRBD1. This CDR3 has 15 amino acids. Trimming took 3 bases from V and 4 from J; bases not matched to a gene: 8. Germline lookup yields CDR1 SGHTA and CDR2 FQGNSA. In DNA form, the CDR3 reads TGTGCCAGCAGCTTCAACCCGACAGGGAGCTATGGCTACACCTTC. Its protein is CASSFNPTGSYGYTF.

The chain combines TRBV29-1 with TRBJ1-2; D not resolved. Trimming stripped 8 bases from V and 7 bases from J, with 14 bases between. Germline V gene sequence: CDR1 SQVTM, CDR2 ANQGSEA. This CDR3 has 11 residues. CDR3 protein: CSTTDYGGYTF. DNA of the CDR3: TGCAGCACGACGGACTATGGTGGCTACACCTTC.

The V and J genes are TRBV5-1 and TRBJ2-2; D is perhaps TRBD1 (6 bases). The CDR3 extends over 16 amino acids. Germline V CDR1 and CDR2: SGHRS, YFSETQ. Trimming pared 0 bases from V and 5 bases from J, leaving 14 bases between. Written as DNA, the CDR3 is TGCGCCAGCAGCTTGGCGGCAGGGGTTGGGACCGGGGAGCTGTTTTTT. Its protein product is CASSLAAGVGTGELFF.

This chain connects TRBV9 to TRBJ2-2; 10 bases fit TRBD1. Germline CDR1 SGDLS, CDR2 YYNGEE. The CDR3 is 16 residues long. V was pared by 3 bases and J by 4 bases, with 6 bases of the junction left unmatched. This CDR3 reads CASSATRTGGTGELFF. CDR3 nucleotides: TGTGCCAGCAGCGCAACCCGGACAGGGGGCACCGGGGAGCTGTTTTTT.

V gene TRBV5-1 combines with J gene TRBJ1-2, with TRBD1 matching over 10 bases. V lost 3 bases, J lost 2 bases, and 7 bases stayed unmatched. CDR3 length: 16 amino acids. Germline lookup yields CDR1 SGHRS and CDR2 YFSETQ. The CDR3, as DNA: TGCGCCAGCAGCTGGGGGACAGGGGAGGAAAACTATGGCTACACCTTC. Its translation is CASSWGTGEENYGYTF.

The chain has TRBV3-1 (or the pseudogene TRBV3-2) and TRBJ1-2; TRBD1 agrees at 7 bases. The length of the CDR3 is 15 residues. The germline CDR1 and CDR2 sequences are LGHDT and YNNKEL (reference sequence). V lost 3 bases and J lost 10; bases outside the gene matches: 14. CDR3 in DNA: TGTGCCAGCAGCCAGAGGACAGGCCGGGGTTTAGACTACACCTTC. Amino acids: CASSQRTGRGLDYTF.

The gene calls are TRBV4-2 and TRBJ1-2; a weak D match, TRBD1 (6 bases). Trimming took 1 base from V and 8 from J, leaving 17 bases between them. Germline-derived CDR1 and CDR2 are LGHNA and YNFKEQ. The CDR3 consists of 15 residues. Here the CDR3 reads CASSQVVSQGQGYTF. The CDR3 coding sequence is TGTGCCAGCAGCCAAGTGGTCTCCCAGGGGCAAGGCTACACCTTC.

The chain couples TRBV19 to TRBJ1-4; 7 bases fit TRBD1. CDR1 is LNHDA, CDR2 SQIVND, per germline (reference sequence). Losses at the gene ends were 9 bases for V and 7 bases for J; bases not matched to a gene: 8. This CDR3 has 13 residues. The CDR3 coding sequence is TGTGCCAGCGAGAGGGGGCAAGGTGAAAAACTGTTTTTT. This sequence encodes CASERGQGEKLFF.

The chain couples TRBV24-1 to TRBJ2-1; 8 nucleotides line up with TRBD2. The trim removed 6 bases at V and 14 bases at J, leaving 14 bases unmatched. This CDR3 is 14 amino acids long. Germline CDR1 reads KGHDR; CDR2 reads SFDVKD. The CDR3 loop is CATSSLAAGVKKFF. CDR3 nucleotides: TGTGCCACCAGTTCACTAGCGGCAGGGGTTAAGAAGTTCTTC.

V usage is TRBV19 and J usage is TRBJ1-2; the match to TRBD1 covers 8 bases. Germline values: CDR1 LNHDA, CDR2 SQIVND (reference sequence). Trimming cost V 3 bases and J 2 bases; bases outside gene matches: 8. The CDR3 sequence is 16 residues long. This CDR3 reads CASSIRTGTMNYGYTF. Here the CDR3 DNA reads TGTGCCAGTAGTATCAGGACAGGGACTATGAACTATGGCTACACCTTC.

V usage is TRBV2 and J usage is TRBJ2-2; TRBD2 matches 11 bases. Unmatched junction bases numbered 7, after V lost 5 bases and J lost 5 bases. Germline CDR1 SNHLY, CDR2 FYNNEI. This CDR3 spans 16 amino acids. Written as DNA, the CDR3 is TGTGCCAGCAGTTACACTAGCGGGAGTCTAACCGGGGAGCTGTTTTTT. It yields the protein CASSYTSGSLTGELFF.

The chain uses TRBV6-1 and TRBJ2-3; a possible D gene is TRBD1 (6 bases). The germline V gene encodes CDR1 MNHNS and CDR2 SASEGT. The V end was cut by 1 base, the J end by 4 bases, with 18 bases between. The CDR3 extends over 17 amino acids. The CDR3 region is CASSEVPRGSVADTQYF. Here the CDR3 DNA reads TGTGCCAGCAGTGAAGTGCCGAGGGGGAGTGTCGCAGATACGCAGTATTTT.

V gene TRBV9 combines with J gene TRBJ1-4, with D maybe TRBD1 (6 bases). Trimming took off 4 bases at V and 0 bases at J, with 10 bases between the two ends. Germline-derived CDR1 and CDR2 are SGDLS and YYNGEE. The CDR3 consists of 15 residues. CDR3 residues: CASSPGQSTNEKLFF. Written as DNA, the CDR3 is TGTGCCAGCAGCCCTGGACAGTCAACTAATGAAAAACTGTTTTTT. Full variable domain (rest looked up from reference TRBV9 and TRBJ1-4): DSGVTQTPKHLITATGQRVTLRCSPRSGDLSVYWYQQSLDQGLQFLIQYYNGEERAKGNILERFSAQQFPDLHSELNLSSLELGDSALYFCASSPGQSTNEKLFFGSGTQLSVL.

This clone was picked up one time. CDR3 sequence (DNA): TGCGCCAGCAGCCAAGTAGCCAGGGGATTAACTAATGAAAAACTGTTTTTT. Translating gives CASSQVARGLTNEKLFF. The rearrangement joins TRBV4-3 to TRBJ1-4, with D perhaps matching TRBD1 (6 bases). The CDR3 runs 17 residues. Trimming shortened V by 1 base and J by 1 base, and 13 bases separated the two germline ends. Germline loops: CDR1 LGHNA, CDR2 YSLEER.

The chain links TRBV10-3 to TRBJ1-2; no clear D gene. The CDR3 consists of 16 residues. Germline CDR1 and CDR2: ENHRY and SYGVKD. V lost 0 bases, J lost 4 bases, and 15 bases lay in between. CDR3 nucleotides: TGTGCCATCAGTGAGTCTTATCCGACACAAAGCTATGGCTACACCTTC. The encoded protein is CAISESYPTQSYGYTF.

The chain carries TRBV7-9 and TRBJ1-2, with 7 bases matching TRBD1. V lost 2 bases, J lost 3 bases, and 6 bases stayed unmatched. Germline CDR1 reads SEHNR; CDR2 reads FQNEAQ (reference sequence). The CDR3 spans 15 residues. CDR3 sequence reads: CASSLSTGDDYGYTF. The DNA for the CDR3 is TGTGCCAGCAGCTTATCCACAGGGGATGACTATGGCTACACCTTC.

The V gene is TRBV11-1, the J gene TRBJ2-5; weak D call: TRBD1 (6 bases). The CDR3 runs 14 residues. Trimming shortened V by 4 bases and J by 2 bases, and 11 bases separated the two germline ends. Germline V gives CDR1 SGHAT, CDR2 FQDESV (reference sequence). CDR3 coding DNA: TGTGCCAGCAGCTCCACCGGACAGCAAGAGACCCAGTACTTC. Protein sequence: CASSSTGQQETQYF.

V gene TRBV5-5 combines with J gene TRBJ2-5; D ambiguous. The CDR3 is 14 amino acids. The V gene lost 2 bases and the J gene lost 2 bases, with 10 bases spanning the gap. Germline V gene lookup returns CDR1 SGHKS and CDR2 YYEKEE (reference sequence). The CDR3 nucleotides read TGTGCCAGCAGCTTAAATACAGTTCAAGAGACCCAGTACTTC. Protein product: CASSLNTVQETQYF.

V usage is TRBV2 and J usage is TRBJ2-7; 13 bases are a match to TRBD2. This CDR3 is built from 19 residues. V was pared by 2 bases and J by 11 bases, with 21 bases of the junction left unmatched. Per germline, CDR1 SNHLY and CDR2 FYNNEI. CDR3 sequence (DNA): TGTGCCAGCAGTGAATTTTTTTTGGGGACTAGCGGGGTTAAGGCTGAGGAGTACTTC. Protein sequence: CASSEFFLGTSGVKAEEYF.